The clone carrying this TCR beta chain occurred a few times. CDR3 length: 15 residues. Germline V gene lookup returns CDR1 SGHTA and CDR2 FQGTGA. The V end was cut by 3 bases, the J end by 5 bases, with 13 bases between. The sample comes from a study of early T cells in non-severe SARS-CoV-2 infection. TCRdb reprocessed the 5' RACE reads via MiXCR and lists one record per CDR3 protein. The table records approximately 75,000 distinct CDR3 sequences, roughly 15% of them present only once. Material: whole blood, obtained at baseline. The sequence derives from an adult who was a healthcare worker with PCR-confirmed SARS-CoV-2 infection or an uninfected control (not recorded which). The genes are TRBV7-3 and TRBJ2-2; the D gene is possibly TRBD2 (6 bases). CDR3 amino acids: CASSFGGSSTGELFF. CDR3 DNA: TGTGCCAGCAGCTTCGGAGGGAGTAGTACCGGGGAGCTGTTTTTT.